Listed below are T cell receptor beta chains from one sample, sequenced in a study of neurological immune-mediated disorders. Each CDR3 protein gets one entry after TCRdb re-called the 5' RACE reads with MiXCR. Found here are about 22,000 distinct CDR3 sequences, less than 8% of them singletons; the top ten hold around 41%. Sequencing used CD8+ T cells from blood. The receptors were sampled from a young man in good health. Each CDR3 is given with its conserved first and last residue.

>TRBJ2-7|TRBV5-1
CASSWTGAFYEQYF
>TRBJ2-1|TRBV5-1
CASSFEAGGYNEQFF
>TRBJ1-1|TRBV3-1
CASSQSGNTEAFF
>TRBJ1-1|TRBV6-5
CASSYIKGAEAFF
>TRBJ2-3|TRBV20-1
CSANPTGGTDTQYF
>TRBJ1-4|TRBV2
CASLSMSRRRQGDEKLFF
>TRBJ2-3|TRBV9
CASSVLFGPGTDTQYF
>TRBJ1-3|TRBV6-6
CASSYVRHLSGNTIYF
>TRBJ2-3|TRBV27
CASRPGTDTQYF
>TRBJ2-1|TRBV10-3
CAISDLLAGGPGNEQFF
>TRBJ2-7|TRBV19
CASSIVLLAPSEQYF
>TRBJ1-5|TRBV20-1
CSARRRFGNQPQHF
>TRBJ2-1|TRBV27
CASSTSGGSAYNEQFF
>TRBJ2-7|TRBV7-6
CASSPRPGDYEQYF
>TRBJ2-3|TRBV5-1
CASSLAQGGTDTQYF
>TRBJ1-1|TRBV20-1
CSALEWEMNTEAFF
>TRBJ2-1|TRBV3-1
CASSQSGGTYNEQFF
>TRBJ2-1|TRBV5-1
CASSPVVRGGPYNEQFF
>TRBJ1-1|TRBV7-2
CASSSVGAEAFF
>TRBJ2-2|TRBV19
CASSTRQGVTGELFF
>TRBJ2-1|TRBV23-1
CASSHGYNEQFF
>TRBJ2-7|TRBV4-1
CASSHRQGLVYEQYF
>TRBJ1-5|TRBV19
CASSMTGAINQPQHF
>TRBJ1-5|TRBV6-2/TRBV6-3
CASSLGQLSNQPQHF
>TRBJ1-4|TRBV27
CASSLSDRVDEKLFF
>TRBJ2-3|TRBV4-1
CASSLGVADTQYF
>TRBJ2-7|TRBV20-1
CSARDPRTIYEQYF
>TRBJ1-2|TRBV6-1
CASSEGLWGTNYGYTF
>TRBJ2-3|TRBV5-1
CASNPRMLGDTQYF
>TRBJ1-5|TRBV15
CATSRGPQGHQPQHF
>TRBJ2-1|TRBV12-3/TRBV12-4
CASSLLPSGGPNNEQFF
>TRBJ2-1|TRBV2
CASSLLGVGHNEQFF
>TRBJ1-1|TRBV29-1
CSVAGTVSNTEAFF
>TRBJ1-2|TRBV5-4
CASSSMTGFNYGYTF
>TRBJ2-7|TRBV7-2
CASSPSGGFYEQYF
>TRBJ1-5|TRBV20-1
CSASFSRFSNQPQHF